Detailed here is one T cell receptor beta chain. The antigen this receptor binds is unknown. One base away there is no much larger clone; base qualities are not given. Library preparation was by the immunoSEQ multiplex PCR assay. As stored in TCRdb, this immuneACCESS dataset retains in-frame rearrangements with V and J assigned. A fraction of the clones does not appear; measured against another copy, unresolved V genes explain less than half of the discrepancy, and the remainder lacks a known reason. The sample profile shows approximately 90,000 clones; approximately 93% of them were found once. Around 1.5% of the sample goes to the ten largest clones. These data belong to a study of control samples from healthy donors and cancer patients (dated by TCRdb to the early 2020s). Per the germline V gene, MDHEN is the CDR1 and SYDVKM is the CDR2. The junction carries 4 bases between V and J, which are trimmed by 2 bases and 2 bases respectively. The CDR3 sequence holds 12 residues, the cysteine and phenylalanine included. Only the CDR3 part of the read is kept: 36 bases, read in frame from the first base.

Sequences were obtained from blood. The sequence joins TRBV28 to TRBJ2-7, with no reliable assignment of the D segment. The clonotype comes from a woman in her 30s in good health. The CDR3 has the sequence CASSLGTYEQYF. The nucleotide sequence is TGTGCCAGCAGTTTAGGGACCTACGAGCAGTACTTC. Joined to the reference TRBV28 and TRBJ2-7 proteins, this CDR3 gives the full variable domain: DVKVTQSSRYLVKRTGEKVFLECVQDMDHENMFWYRQDPGLGLRLIYFSYDVKMKEKGDIPEGYSVSREKKERFSLILESASTNQTSMYLCASSLGTYEQYFGPGTRLTVT.